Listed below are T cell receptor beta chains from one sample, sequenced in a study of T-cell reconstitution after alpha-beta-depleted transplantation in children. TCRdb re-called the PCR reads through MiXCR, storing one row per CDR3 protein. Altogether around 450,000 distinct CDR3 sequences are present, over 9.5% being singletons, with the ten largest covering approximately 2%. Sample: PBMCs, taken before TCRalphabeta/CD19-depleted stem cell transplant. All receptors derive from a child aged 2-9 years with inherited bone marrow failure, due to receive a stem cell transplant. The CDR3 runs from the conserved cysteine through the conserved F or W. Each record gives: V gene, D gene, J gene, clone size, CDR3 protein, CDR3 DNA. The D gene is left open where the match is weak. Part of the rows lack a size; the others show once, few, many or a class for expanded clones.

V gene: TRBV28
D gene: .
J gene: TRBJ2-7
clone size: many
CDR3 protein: CASRATGSYEQYF
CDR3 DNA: TGTGCCAGCAGGGCCACAGGATCCTACGAGCAGTACTTC

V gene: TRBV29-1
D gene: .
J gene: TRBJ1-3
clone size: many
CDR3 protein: CSAVKGSSGNTIYF
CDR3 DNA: TGCAGCGCCGTCAAGGGCTCCTCTGGAAACACCATATATTTT

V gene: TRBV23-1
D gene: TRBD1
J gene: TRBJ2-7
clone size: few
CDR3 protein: CASSHHPGQGQSYEQYF
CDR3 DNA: TGCGCCAGCAGTCACCACCCGGGACAGGGCCAGTCCTACGAGCAGTACTTC

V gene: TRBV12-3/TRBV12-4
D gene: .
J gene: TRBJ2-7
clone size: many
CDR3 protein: CASSFPLGQGKYEQYF
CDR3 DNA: TGTGCCAGCAGTTTTCCTCTAGGGCAGGGAAAATACGAGCAGTACTTC

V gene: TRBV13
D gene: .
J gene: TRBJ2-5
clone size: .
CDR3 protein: CASSLGAAIQETQYF
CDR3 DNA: TGTGCCAGCAGCTTAGGTGCAGCGATTCAAGAGACCCAGTACTTC

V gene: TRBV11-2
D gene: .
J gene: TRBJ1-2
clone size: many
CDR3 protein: CASSPREGYGYTF
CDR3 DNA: TGTGCCAGCAGCCCCCGGGAAGGCTATGGCTACACCTTC

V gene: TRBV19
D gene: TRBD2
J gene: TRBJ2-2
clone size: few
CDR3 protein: CASGETSGSTNTGELFF
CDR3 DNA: TGTGCCAGTGGGGAGACTAGCGGCAGCACGAACACCGGGGAGCTGTTTTTT

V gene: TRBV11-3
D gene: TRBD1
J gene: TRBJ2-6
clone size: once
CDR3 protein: CASSLGQGRGGANVLTF
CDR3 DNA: TGTGCCAGCAGCTTGGGACAGGGAAGGGGTGGGGCCAACGTCCTGACTTTC

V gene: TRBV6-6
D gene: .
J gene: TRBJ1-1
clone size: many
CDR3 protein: CASSSPGRYEAFF
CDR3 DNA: TGTGCCAGCAGTTCCCCGGGACGGTATGAAGCTTTCTTT

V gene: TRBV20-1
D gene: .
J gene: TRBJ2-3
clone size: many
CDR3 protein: CSARAGSAPDTQYF
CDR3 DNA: TGCAGTGCTAGAGCGGGATCTGCCCCAGATACGCAGTATTTT

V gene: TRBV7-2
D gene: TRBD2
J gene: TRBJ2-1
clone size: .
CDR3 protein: CASSLGRTSFEQFF
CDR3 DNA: TGTGCCAGCAGCTTAGGCAGGACTAGTTTTGAGCAGTTCTTC

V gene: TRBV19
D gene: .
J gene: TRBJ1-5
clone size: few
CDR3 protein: CATSEMSPSNQPQHF
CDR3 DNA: TGTGCCACCTCCGAGATGTCGCCCTCTAATCAGCCCCAGCATTTT

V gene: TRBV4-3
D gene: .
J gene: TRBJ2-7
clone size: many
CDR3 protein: CASSKAASYEQYF
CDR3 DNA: TGCGCCAGCAGCAAGGCGGCCTCCTACGAGCAGTACTTC

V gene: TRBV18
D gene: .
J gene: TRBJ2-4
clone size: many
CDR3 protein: CASSRGAGAKNIQYF
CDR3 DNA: TGTGCCAGCTCACGCGGCGCGGGGGCCAAAAACATTCAGTACTTC

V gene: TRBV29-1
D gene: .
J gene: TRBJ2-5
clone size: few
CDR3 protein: CSVLPRAETQYF
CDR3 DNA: TGCAGCGTCCTCCCCAGGGCAGAGACCCAGTACTTC

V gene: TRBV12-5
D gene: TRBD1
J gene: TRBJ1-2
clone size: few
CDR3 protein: CASGPEFGTGFGYTF
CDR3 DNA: TGTGCTAGTGGTCCGGAATTCGGGACAGGGTTTGGCTACACCTTC

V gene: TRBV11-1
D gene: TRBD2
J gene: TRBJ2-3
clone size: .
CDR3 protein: CASSLASGTSDPGRDTQYF
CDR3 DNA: TGTGCCAGCAGCTTAGCCTCCGGGACTAGCGACCCAGGGAGGGATACGCAGTATTTT

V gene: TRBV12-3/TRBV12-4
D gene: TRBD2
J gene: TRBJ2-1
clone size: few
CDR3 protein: CASSWASGFYNEQFF
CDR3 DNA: TGTGCCAGCAGTTGGGCTAGCGGGTTTTACAATGAGCAGTTCTTC

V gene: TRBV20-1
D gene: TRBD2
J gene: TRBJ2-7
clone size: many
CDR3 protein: CSAFPSPGTSGGKELEQYF
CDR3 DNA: TGCAGTGCTTTCCCATCCCCCGGGACTAGCGGGGGGAAGGAGCTCGAGCAGTACTTC

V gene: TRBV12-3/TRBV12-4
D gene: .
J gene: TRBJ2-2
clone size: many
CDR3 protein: CASTLRAPSNTGELFF
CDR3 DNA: TGTGCCAGCACCCTCAGGGCTCCGTCAAACACCGGGGAGCTGTTTTTT

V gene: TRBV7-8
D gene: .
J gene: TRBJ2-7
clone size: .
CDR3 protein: CASSLVSEVSRSYEQYF
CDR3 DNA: TGTGCCAGCAGCTTAGTATCAGAAGTCTCCCGCTCCTACGAGCAGTACTTC

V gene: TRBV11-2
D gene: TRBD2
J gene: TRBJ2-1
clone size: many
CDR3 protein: CASSTGLAQYNEQFF
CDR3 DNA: TGTGCCAGCAGCACGGGACTAGCGCAATACAATGAGCAGTTCTTC

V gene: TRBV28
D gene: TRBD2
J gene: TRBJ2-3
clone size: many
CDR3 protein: CASSWGPPGLAVADTQYF
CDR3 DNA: TGTGCCAGCAGTTGGGGACCCCCAGGACTAGCTGTCGCAGATACGCAGTATTTT

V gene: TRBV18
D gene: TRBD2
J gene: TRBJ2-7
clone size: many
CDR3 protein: CASSLPGLAGYEQYF
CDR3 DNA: TGTGCCAGCTCACTCCCGGGACTAGCGGGGTACGAGCAGTACTTC

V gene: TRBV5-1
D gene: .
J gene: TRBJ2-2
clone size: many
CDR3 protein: CASTDGRNGGTGELFF
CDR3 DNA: TGCGCCAGCACCGACGGAAGAAACGGAGGGACCGGGGAGCTGTTTTTT

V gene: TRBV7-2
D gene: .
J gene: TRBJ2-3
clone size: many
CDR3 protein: CASSFGGFSTDTQYF
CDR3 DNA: TGTGCCAGCAGCTTCGGCGGGTTTAGCACAGATACGCAGTATTTT

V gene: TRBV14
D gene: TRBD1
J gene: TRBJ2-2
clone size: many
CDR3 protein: CASSQELRTGGTGELFF
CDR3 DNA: TGTGCCAGCAGCCAAGAATTGAGGACAGGGGGAACCGGGGAGCTGTTTTTT

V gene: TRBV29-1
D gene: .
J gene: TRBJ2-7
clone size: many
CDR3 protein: CSVAGAREQIYEQYF
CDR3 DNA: TGCAGCGTTGCCGGGGCACGAGAACAAATCTACGAGCAGTACTTC

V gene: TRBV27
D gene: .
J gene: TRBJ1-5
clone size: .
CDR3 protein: CASSLSVGGNQPQHF
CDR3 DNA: TGTGCCAGCAGTTTATCAGTGGGGGGCAATCAGCCCCAGCATTTT

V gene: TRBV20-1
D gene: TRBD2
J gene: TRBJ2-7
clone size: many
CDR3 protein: CSGADRTSASYEQYF
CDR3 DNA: TGCAGTGGGGCGGACCGGACTAGCGCCTCCTACGAGCAGTACTTC

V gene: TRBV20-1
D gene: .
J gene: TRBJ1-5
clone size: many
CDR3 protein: CSARGGGNWPQHF
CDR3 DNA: TGCAGTGCTAGAGGTGGGGGAAATTGGCCCCAGCATTTT

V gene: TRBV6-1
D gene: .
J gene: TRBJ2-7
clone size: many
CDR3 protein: CASSATRSYEQYF
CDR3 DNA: TGTGCCAGCAGTGCGACGCGGTCCTACGAGCAGTACTTC

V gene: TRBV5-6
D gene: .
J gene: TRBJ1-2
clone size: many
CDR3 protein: CASSPGRGGYTF
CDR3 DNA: TGTGCCAGCAGCCCCGGCAGGGGTGGCTACACCTTC

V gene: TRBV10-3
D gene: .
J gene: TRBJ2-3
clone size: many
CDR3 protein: CAISESFTGIRTDTQYF
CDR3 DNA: TGTGCCATCAGTGAGTCGTTCACTGGGATCCGCACAGATACGCAGTATTTT

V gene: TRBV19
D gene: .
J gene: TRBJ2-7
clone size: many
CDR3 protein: CASSPGRTAKQYF
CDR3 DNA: TGTGCCAGTAGTCCCGGACGGACGGCCAAGCAGTACTTC

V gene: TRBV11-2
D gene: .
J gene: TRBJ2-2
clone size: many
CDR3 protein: CASSTRTAGELFF
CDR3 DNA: TGTGCCAGCAGCACCCGGACAGCCGGGGAGCTGTTTTTT

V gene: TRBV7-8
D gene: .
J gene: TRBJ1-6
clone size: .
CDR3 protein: CASSAQGSPLHF
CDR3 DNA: TGTGCCAGCAGCGCACAGGGATCACCCCTCCACTTT

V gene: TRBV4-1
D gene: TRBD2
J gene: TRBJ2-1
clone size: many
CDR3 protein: CASSQAGGWVYNEQFF
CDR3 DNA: TGCGCCAGCAGCCAGGCGGGGGGATGGGTATACAATGAGCAGTTCTTC

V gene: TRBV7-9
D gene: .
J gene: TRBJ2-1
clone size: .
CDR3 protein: CASSPGLATPYNEQFF
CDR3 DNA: TGTGCCAGCAGCCCCGGCCTAGCAACCCCTTACAATGAGCAGTTCTTC

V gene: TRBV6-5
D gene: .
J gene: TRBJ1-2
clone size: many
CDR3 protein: CASSFYEGVANGYTF
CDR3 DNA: TGTGCCAGCAGCTTTTACGAGGGGGTGGCTAATGGCTACACCTTC

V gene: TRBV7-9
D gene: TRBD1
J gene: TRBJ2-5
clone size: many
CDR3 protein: CASSSGQVLQETQYF
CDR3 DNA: TGTGCCAGCAGCTCAGGACAGGTCTTACAAGAGACCCAGTACTTC

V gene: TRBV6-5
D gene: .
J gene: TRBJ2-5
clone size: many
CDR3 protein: CASSYSNMADSQETQYF
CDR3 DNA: TGTGCCAGCAGTTACTCAAACATGGCGGACAGCCAAGAGACCCAGTACTTC

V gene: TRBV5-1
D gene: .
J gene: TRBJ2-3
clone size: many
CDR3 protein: CASSLGQRGDTQYF
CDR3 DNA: TGCGCCAGCAGCTTGGGGCAGCGAGGAGATACGCAGTATTTT

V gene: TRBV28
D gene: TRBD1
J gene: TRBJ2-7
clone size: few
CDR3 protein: CASSLPSTGWMYEQYF
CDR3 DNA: TGTGCCAGCAGTTTACCCTCGACAGGGTGGATGTACGAGCAGTACTTC

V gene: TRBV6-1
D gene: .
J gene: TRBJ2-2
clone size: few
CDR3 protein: CASSLKDFSTGELFF
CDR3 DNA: TGTGCCAGCAGTCTTAAGGACTTTTCCACCGGGGAGCTGTTTTTT